This T cell receptor (beta chain) was captured in a study of blood T cell repertoires in COVID-19. TCRdb keeps only in-frame clones here, not all; method: immunoSEQ multiplex PCR. In the table there are 300,000 to 400,000 clones, 85% to 90% of which are singletons. The sequence was collected from a woman in her forties or fifties with COVID-19, enrolled during active disease. Sequencing was done on a sample of peripheral blood.

The CDR3 here is CASSLDLQSGANVLTF. The CDR3 region has the DNA TGTGCCAGCAGCTTAGATTTACAGTCCGGGGCCAACGTCCTGACTTTC. This chain uses TRBV11-2 with TRBJ2-6, with D uncertain. In germline, CDR1 is SGHAT, CDR2 FQNNGV. Deletions cut 0 bases from V and 4 bases from J, with 10 bases between. The CDR3 is 16 residues long.